This T cell receptor beta chain was sequenced during a study of T cells after yellow fever vaccination. TCRdb analysed the 5' RACE reads with MiXCR anew, one entry per CDR3 protein. The table includes 150,000 to 200,000 distinct CDR3 sequences, approximately 9.9% detected once. Germline CDR1 and CDR2: DFQATT and SNEGSKA (reference sequence). V dropped 1 base and J dropped 2 bases, with 10 bases sitting between them. This CDR3 is built from 14 residues. The sequencing used CD8+ T cells sorted from PBMCs, collected 15 days after the yellow fever booster vaccination. The chain recombines TRBV20-1 with TRBJ2-3; D might be TRBD1 (6 bases). This clonotype originated in a man between 18 and 29 years old who received the YFV17D yellow fever vaccine. The CDR3 DNA reads TGCAGTGCTAGAGTCGGGGACAACACAGATACGCAGTATTTT. This gives the protein CSARVGDNTDTQYF.